This TCR beta chain is from a study of OX40 agonist ivuxolimab in advanced cancers. Study summary: Two cutaneous melanoma patients and one hepatocellular carcinoma patient, three in all, had partial responses. Study findings and constraints: In the 0.1 to 3.0 mg/kg range, CD4+ and CD8+ blood T cells had expanded clonally by week 6. It was not determined which antigens were specifically recognized by the peripheral T cells that had undergone clonal expansion. Averaging showed that CD8+ T cells had more expanded clones than CD4+ did.

As concerns this clone: Its antigen remains unidentified. Other nucleotide sequences from this sample produce the same CDR3.

This table comes from immunoSEQ multiplex PCR, and its TCRdb copy is limited to in-frame clones, with some not included. The sample lists about 100,000 clones; roughly nine tenths were seen once. CDR1 and CDR2 (germline): MRHNA, SNTAGT. V gave up 3 bases and J gave up 0 bases, with 9 bases separating them. The CDR3 is 15 amino acids. Sequences were derived from CD4+ or CD8+ T cells sorted from blood, sampled in a trial of the OX40 agonist ivuxolimab. The chain uses TRBV6-4 and TRBJ2-1; D is possibly TRBD1 or TRBD2 (6 bases each). The receptor comes from an adult with an advanced solid tumor such as melanoma, head and neck, liver or kidney cancer. CDR3 loop: CASSEQGGSYNEQFF. The CDR3 DNA follows: TGTGCCAGCAGTGAACAGGGAGGCTCCTACAATGAGCAGTTCTTC.